A single sample gave rise to the 14 T cell receptor beta chains below, sequenced in a study of Graves' ophthalmopathy and Graves' hyperthyroidism. Scientists amplified the TCR beta CDR3 regions from RNA transcripts. HTBI primers were employed in first-round RT-PCR, then a second-round multiplex PCR followed. TCRdb re-derived calls from the multiplex PCR reads in MiXCR, one entry per CDR3 protein. The sample records hundreds of thousands of distinct CDR3 sequences, around 40% being singletons. The specimen sequenced was peripheral blood. These receptors were collected from an adult man with Graves' ophthalmopathy.

The rearrangement links TRBV25-1 to TRBJ2-5; TRBD1 is a possible D gene (6 bases). The V end lost 5 bases, the J end lost 1 base, and 14 bases lay between the germline ends. There are 15 residues in the CDR3. Germline CDR1 and CDR2: MGHDK and SYGVNS. As DNA, the CDR3 is TGTGCCAGCAGTTTACTCCAGGACAGCCAAGAGACCCAGTACTTC. Translating it yields CASSLLQDSQETQYF.

This clonotype was counted many times. The chain carries TRBV29-1 and TRBJ1-1; the match to TRBD1 covers 12 bases. The germline V gene has CDR1 SQVTM and CDR2 ANQGSEA. Trimming removed 4 bases from V and 5 bases from J; junction bases left unmatched: 5. The CDR3 sequence is 14 residues long. CDR3 loop: CSVGDRGRLTEAFF. In DNA, the CDR3 is TGCAGCGTTGGGGACAGGGGGCGTTTAACTGAAGCTTTCTTT.

This clonotype was seen a few times. The V call is TRBV4-1, the J call TRBJ2-7, with D perhaps matching TRBD2 (5 bases). The CDR3 length is 17 residues. The V end lost 2 bases, the J end lost 4 bases, and 21 bases lay between the germline ends. Germline V gene data show CDR1 as MGHRA and CDR2 as YSYEKL. CDR3 protein: CASSQSSIGSVRYEQYF. CDR3 DNA sequence: TGCGCCAGCAGCCAATCTTCTATTGGGAGCGTAAGGTACGAGCAGTACTTC.

This clonotype was seen repeatedly, ten times or more. The genes are TRBV2 and TRBJ1-4, with no clear D. V lost 3 bases, J lost 5 bases, and 10 bases lay in between. This CDR3 contains 14 residues. Looked up from germline, CDR1 is SNHLY and CDR2 is FYNNEI. CDR3 coding DNA: TGTGCCAGCAGTGAGTGGGAGACCAATGAAAAACTGTTTTTT. Translating it yields CASSEWETNEKLFF. Supplemented by reference TRBV2 and TRBJ1-4, the full variable domain reads EPEVTQTPSHQVTQMGQEVILRCVPISNHLYFYWYRQILGQKVEFLVSFYNNEISEKSEIFDDQFSVERPDGSNFTLKIRSTKLEDSAMYFCASSEWETNEKLFFGSGTQLSVL.

This clonotype was counted ten times or more. CDR3 sequence: CASSQAGTSGTETQYF. CDR3 nucleotide sequence: TGCGCCAGCAGCCAAGCCGGGACTAGCGGGACGGAGACCCAGTACTTC. The chain carries TRBV4-1 and TRBJ2-5; 13 bases agree with TRBD2. Trimming took 1 base from V and 5 from J; bases not matched to a gene: 4. CDR3 length: 16 amino acids. The V gene's germline CDR1 is MGHRA and CDR2 YSYEKL.

The chain recombines TRBV7-3 with TRBJ1-1; possible D gene TRBD1, 6 bases. In germline, CDR1 is SGHTA, CDR2 FQGTGA. The CDR3 extends over 14 amino acids. V lost 3 bases and J 7 bases, leaving 15 bases between the germline ends. The CDR3 protein is CASSLIGGPHEAFF. DNA for the CDR3: TGTGCCAGCAGCTTGATCGGGGGCCCCCATGAAGCTTTCTTT.

This clonotype was detected a few times. The CDR3 DNA is TGTGCCAGCAGCTCTACCTGGGGGGCAACTAATGAAAAACTGTTTTTT. Translation: CASSSTWGATNEKLFF. This sequence joins TRBV6-5 and TRBJ1-4, with D maybe TRBD1 (5 bases). Between the trimmed V and J ends, which lost 6 bases and 0 bases, there was a span of 14 bases. Germline CDR1 and CDR2: MNHEY and SVGAGI. The CDR3 runs to 16 residues.

This clonotype has more than one count but fewer than ten. This CDR3 is missing its conserved last phenylalanine or tryptophan, likely due to a read error. The V call is TRBV25-1, the J call TRBJ1-1, with D hard to call. Looked up from germline, CDR1 is MGHDK and CDR2 is SYGVNS. The V and J ends lost 6 bases and 10 bases respectively, with 12 bases between them. CDR3 size: 11 residues. The CDR3 reads CASSQDGRAFL. In nucleotides, the CDR3 is TGTGCCAGCAGCCAAGATGGACGAGCTTTCCTT.

CDR3 loop: CASSQGRDYYEQYF. The DNA for the CDR3 is TGCGCCAGCAGCCAAGGCAGAGACTACTACGAGCAGTACTTC. J is TRBJ2-7 and V is TRBV4-3, with D perhaps TRBD2 (5 bases). This CDR3 comprises 14 residues. The germline V and J ends were trimmed by 1 base and 3 bases, with 10 bases remaining between them. Germline V gene sequence: CDR1 LGHNA, CDR2 YSLEER.

About this clonotype itself: At one end, the junction sequence differs from germline, possibly due to a read error. The rearrangement links TRBV24-1 to TRBJ2-6, with 16 nucleotides matching TRBD2. Germline V CDR1 and CDR2: KGHDR, SFDVKD. The CDR3 runs 14 residues. CDR3 loop: CATGTSGRAYVLTF. The CDR3 nucleotides are TGTGCCACCGGGACTAGCGGGAGGGCCTACGTCCTGACTTTC.

This clonotype was counted a few times. The chain couples TRBV7-2 to TRBJ2-5, with TRBD2 identical over 9 bases. With 5 bases clipped from V and 5 bases from J, the junction kept 15 bases outside the gene matches. Germline-derived CDR1 and CDR2 are SGHTA and FQGNSA. This CDR3 contains 17 residues. The CDR3 DNA reads as TGTGCCAGCAGCCGAGCGGTCCAGCGGGGGGTACTGGAGACCCAGTACTTC. Protein sequence: CASSRAVQRGVLETQYF. The whole variable domain, filled in from reference TRBV7-2 and TRBJ2-5, reads GAGVSQSPSNKVTEKGKDVELRCDPISGHTALYWYRQSLGQGLEFLIYFQGNSAPDKSGLPSDRFSAERTGGSVSTLTIQRTQQEDSAVYLCASSRAVQRGVLETQYFGPGTRLLVL.

V usage is TRBV5-1 and J usage is TRBJ2-5, with a possible D match to TRBD1 (6 bases). CDR1 and CDR2 from the germline V gene are SGHRS and YFSETQ. V was shortened by 1 base and J by 4 bases, with 14 bases between the two germline ends. This CDR3 has 15 residues. The CDR3 protein is CASSLIGGKGETQYF. Written as DNA, the CDR3 is TGCGCCAGCAGCTTGATAGGGGGAAAGGGAGAGACCCAGTACTTC.

A single count supports this clonotype. The chain carries TRBV10-3 and TRBJ1-3; D unclear. The CDR3 is 14 residues long. Germline CDR1 ENHRY, CDR2 SYGVKD. Trimming took 2 bases from V and 0 from J, leaving 5 bases between them. The CDR3 bases are TGTGCCATCAGTGAGGCGAGCTCTGGAAACACCATATATTTT. Translating it yields CAISEASSGNTIYF.

The chain recombines TRBV25-1 with TRBJ2-7, with 9 bases fitting TRBD2. The germline CDR1 and CDR2 sequences are MGHDK and SYGVNS. The CDR3 totals 15 residues. The V gene end was trimmed by 8 bases and the J gene end by 3 bases; junction bases not matched to a gene: 11. The chain's CDR3 is CASSEPSGTVYEQYF. The CDR3 nucleotides read TGTGCCAGCTCCGAGCCTAGCGGGACAGTCTACGAGCAGTACTTC.